This T cell receptor (beta chain) was recorded in a study of T cells after posttransplantation cyclophosphamide. The study's findings and limits: Skin or GI-infiltrating T cells shared few TRB sequences with blood.

Only in-frame clones appear in the TCRdb table, and some are missing; sequencing was by immunoSEQ multiplex PCR. The sample yields about 7,800 clones, more than 75% seen once. A marrow graft followed busulfan-fludarabine conditioning, with cyclophosphamide on days +3 and +4. This clone was counted between two and nine times. Its antigen is currently unknown. The sample consisted of PBMCs, taken after allogeneic stem cell transplant with posttransplant cyclophosphamide. The clonotype was recovered from a female patient in her 40s who received an allogeneic stem cell transplant from an unrelated donor, was CMV-positive, and had no GVHD. Some T cells may be provided by the graft donor.

CDR3 protein: CASNSPPGLTDTQYF. CDR3 nucleotides: TGTGCCAGCAACTCCCCACCGGGTCTCACAGATACGCAGTATTTT. V and J are TRBV28 and TRBJ2-3; no reliable D call. The CDR3 is made up of 15 amino acids. Germline V gene lookup returns CDR1 MDHEN and CDR2 SYDVKM. The V end lost 7 bases, the J end lost 2 bases, and 16 bases lay between the germline ends.